What follows are 27 T cell receptor beta chains derived from one specimen sequenced in a study of T cell repertoires in cytomegalovirus infection. TCRdb analysed the reads with MiXCR anew, one entry per CDR3 protein. This sample has some 320,000 distinct CDR3 sequences, with 9.5% found just once. Sequencing input: PBMCs. The source of these receptors is a human donor in good health (CMV status not recorded). Some clones in this sample may be carry-over from other donors' samples.

This clonotype was counted many times. V usage is TRBV7-9 and J usage is TRBJ2-1; D gene uncertain. Germline lookup yields CDR1 SEHNR and CDR2 FQNEAQ (reference sequence). V shed 7 bases and J shed 9 bases, with 13 bases lying between them. There are 12 residues in the CDR3. This CDR3 reads CASTPTVSEQFF. The CDR3 region has the DNA TGTGCCAGCACCCCTACGGTTTCTGAGCAGTTCTTC.

Relative to its sample, this clonotype is medium-sized (0.01 to 0.1%). The CDR3 region is CASSLSGRPGGETQYF. In nucleotides, the CDR3 is TGTGCCAGCAGCTTAAGCGGGAGGCCCGGGGGAGAGACCCAGTACTTC. The V gene is TRBV7-2, the J gene TRBJ2-5, with TRBD2 identical over 9 bases. Germline trimming cut 2 bases from V and 4 bases from J; bases unmatched to any gene: 8. Germline CDR1 SGHTA, CDR2 FQGNSA. This CDR3 has 16 amino acids.

This clonotype has more than one count but fewer than ten. The chain couples TRBV5-1 to TRBJ1-1; TRBD1 agrees at 9 bases. Germline CDR1 is SGHRS and CDR2 is YFSETQ. The length of the CDR3 is 15 residues. V gave up 4 bases and J gave up 1 base; unmatched junction bases: 5. CDR3 amino acids: CASSDGTGTNTEAFF. The CDR3 DNA reads as TGCGCCAGCAGCGACGGGACAGGGACGAACACTGAAGCTTTCTTT.

This sequence joins TRBV11-2 and TRBJ2-1; 10 bases are shared with TRBD2. CDR3 length: 15 amino acids. With 5 bases clipped from V and 9 bases from J, the junction kept 10 bases outside the gene matches. CDR1 SGHAT and CDR2 FQNNGV come from the germline V gene. CDR3 in DNA: TGTGCCAGCAGCCTTACCCGGACTAGCGGAGGTGAGCAGTTCTTC. Protein sequence: CASSLTRTSGGEQFF.

This clonotype was counted many times. The chain links TRBV7-2 to TRBJ2-6, with TRBD1 identical over 10 bases. Unmatched junction bases numbered 11, after V lost 3 bases and J lost 3 bases. CDR1 SGHTA and CDR2 FQGNSA come from the germline V gene. The CDR3 runs 19 residues. The CDR3 protein is CASSFRVTGGGNGANVLTF. The CDR3 DNA follows: TGTGCCAGCAGCTTCCGTGTGACAGGGGGCGGAAATGGGGCCAACGTCCTGACTTTC. Using reference TRBV7-2 and TRBJ2-6 for the parts outside the CDR3, the full variable domain is GAGVSQSPSNKVTEKGKDVELRCDPISGHTALYWYRQSLGQGLEFLIYFQGNSAPDKSGLPSDRFSAERTGGSVSTLTIQRTQQEDSAVYLCASSFRVTGGGNGANVLTFGAGSRLTVL.

The chain combines TRBV7-2 with TRBJ2-3; D is perhaps TRBD1 or TRBD2 (5 bases each). CDR1 and CDR2 (germline): SGHTA, FQGNSA. This CDR3 has 15 residues. Trimming left V 0 bases short and J 7 bases short, with 14 bases between. This CDR3 is CASSLAEGRLNTQYF. CDR3 sequence (DNA): TGTGCCAGCAGCTTAGCCGAGGGACGGTTAAATACGCAGTATTTT.

This clonotype was counted at least ten times. This rearrangement joins TRBV7-2 to TRBJ2-3; perhaps TRBD2 as D (5 bases). Germline assignment: CDR1 SGHTA and CDR2 FQGNSA. V lost 3 bases, J lost 2 bases, and 12 bases lay in between. The CDR3 runs 15 residues. The CDR3 coding sequence is TGTGCCAGCAGCTTTGTCGGACTGCCCACAGATACGCAGTATTTT. Its translation is CASSFVGLPTDTQYF.

This clonotype showed up many times. V gene TRBV7-2 combines with J gene TRBJ1-3, with D unresolved. The length of the CDR3 is 14 residues. Per the germline V gene, CDR1 is SGHTA and CDR2 is FQGNSA. Trimming cost V 5 bases and J 4 bases, with 12 bases left between them. The CDR3 reads CASSGRAAGNTIYF. CDR3 nucleotides: TGTGCCAGCAGCGGGCGGGCAGCCGGAAACACCATATATTTT.

The rearrangement uses TRBV11-2 and TRBJ2-2; no clear D gene. Trimming cost V 4 bases and J 6 bases, with 12 bases left between them. The V gene's germline CDR1 is SGHAT and CDR2 FQNNGV. This CDR3 region has 14 residues. The CDR3 loop is CASSSVKGPGELFF. CDR3 DNA: TGTGCCAGCAGCTCTGTAAAGGGCCCCGGGGAGCTGTTTTTT.

This clonotype was detected a few times. The chain links TRBV15 to TRBJ2-3, with TRBD1 matching 7 bases. From germline, CDR1 is LNHNV and CDR2 YYDKDF (reference sequence). This CDR3 has 15 residues. V shed 5 bases, J shed 5 bases, and the junction held 10 bases outside the gene matches. The CDR3 loop reads CATSPGTVTRDTQYF. CDR3 nucleotides: TGTGCCACCAGCCCTGGGACAGTTACGAGAGATACGCAGTATTTT.

This clonotype occurred many times. The chain joins TRBV28 to TRBJ1-5; D is possibly TRBD1 (6 bases). The V end was cut by 6 bases, the J end by 1 base, with 13 bases between. Germline values: CDR1 MDHEN, CDR2 SYDVKM. The CDR3 consists of 15 residues. CDR3 nucleotides: TGTGCCAGCAGGGACAGATCTTCCAGCAATCAGCCCCAGCATTTT. Residues: CASRDRSSSNQPQHF.

This clonotype was recorded many times. This chain joins TRBV7-2 and TRBJ2-1, with a weak D call TRBD1 (6 bases). This CDR3 spans 15 amino acids. The germline CDR1 and CDR2 sequences are SGHTA and FQGNSA. Trimming cost V 2 bases and J 4 bases, with 12 bases left between them. This chain's CDR3 is CASSLSGGRYNEQFF. The CDR3 DNA sequence: TGTGCCAGCAGCTTAAGTGGGGGCCGGTACAATGAGCAGTTCTTC. The full variable domain, its missing parts supplied by reference TRBV7-2 and TRBJ2-1, is GAGVSQSPSNKVTEKGKDVELRCDPISGHTALYWYRQSLGQGLEFLIYFQGNSAPDKSGLPSDRFSAERTGGSVSTLTIQRTQQEDSAVYLCASSLSGGRYNEQFFGPGTRLTVL.

The chain uses TRBV6-2 or TRBV6-3 and TRBJ1-1; 7 bases line up with TRBD1. Germline V gives CDR1 MNHEY, CDR2 SVGEGT. The trim removed 6 bases at V and 10 bases at J, leaving 14 bases unmatched. The CDR3 length is 14 residues. In DNA, the CDR3 is TGTGCCAGCAGGACGACAGGGAACCTAAAGGCAGCTTTCTTT. It yields the protein CASRTTGNLKAAFF.

This clonotype was found many times. The chain recombines TRBV7-8 with TRBJ2-3; 8 nucleotides line up with TRBD2. J was trimmed by 1 base and V by 5 bases; bases with no gene match: 2. Germline CDR1 and CDR2: SGHVS and FQNEAQ. This CDR3 has 14 residues. This CDR3 is CASSISGGTDTQYF. CDR3 nucleotides: TGTGCCAGCAGCATTAGCGGGGGCACAGATACGCAGTATTTT. Variable domain in full (rest from reference TRBV7-8 and TRBJ2-3): GAGVSQSPRYKVAKRGQDVALRCDPISGHVSLFWYQQALGQGPEFLTYFQNEAQLDKSGLPSDRFFAERPEGSVSTLKIQRTQQEDSAVYLCASSISGGTDTQYFGPGTRLTVL.

The chain is built from TRBV12-3 or TRBV12-4 and TRBJ1-1; D might be TRBD1 (5 bases). Trimming took off 3 bases at V and 3 bases at J, with 11 bases between the two ends. There are 14 residues in the CDR3. The CDR3 coding sequence is TGTGCCAGCAGTTTCCGGGGCGGGTACACTGAAGCTTTCTTT. Translation: CASSFRGGYTEAFF.

This clonotype was counted ten times or more. This rearrangement joins TRBV6-1 to TRBJ2-3; 8 bases match TRBD1. The CDR3 consists of 15 residues. Germline CDR1 reads MNHNS; CDR2 reads SASEGT. The trim removed 5 bases at V and 1 base at J, leaving 5 bases unmatched. CDR3 residues: CASSSGQVRTDTQYF. The DNA of the CDR3 is TGTGCCAGCAGTTCGGGACAGGTCCGCACAGATACGCAGTATTTT.

V gene TRBV12-3 or TRBV12-4 combines with J gene TRBJ1-1, with D possibly being TRBD1 (6 bases). Trimming took off 5 bases at V and 4 bases at J, with 14 bases between the two ends. The CDR3 length is 14 residues. DNA for the CDR3: TGTGCCAGCAGTCACCCATCACAGGGCACTGAAGCTTTCTTT. Encoded protein: CASSHPSQGTEAFF.

In its sample, this clonotype was seen a few times. This CDR3 is CAIRDRDEQFF. CDR3 in DNA: TGTGCCATCAGGGATCGGGATGAGCAGTTCTTC. The V call is TRBV10-3, the J call TRBJ2-1, with D unclear. Trimming removed 6 bases at V and 8 bases at J, with 8 bases between. The CDR3 totals 11 residues. The germline gives CDR1 ENHRY, CDR2 SYGVKD.

CDR3 DNA sequence: TGTGCCAGCAGCTTAGCCGCTAGCGGGAGTTCCGAGCAGTACTTC. Encoded protein: CASSLAASGSSEQYF. This sequence joins TRBV7-2 and TRBJ2-7; TRBD2 matches at 10 bases. This CDR3 has 15 amino acids. Germline-derived CDR1 and CDR2 are SGHTA and FQGNSA. The J segment lost 6 bases and the V segment lost 0 bases, leaving 5 bases of the junction unmatched.

On this clonotype itself: A read error may produce the germline difference seen at one junction end. Written as DNA, the CDR3 is TGTGCCAGCAGCCTCGCCTCGGCGGGAGAAAGTCGGAATGAGCAGTTCTTC. This codes for CASSLASAGESRNEQFF. The chain carries TRBV4-1 and TRBJ2-1; 7 positions match TRBD2. There are 17 residues in the CDR3. Germline CDR1 MGHRA, CDR2 YSYEKL.

This clonotype appeared a few times. V and J are TRBV4-1 and TRBJ2-5; D may match TRBD1 or TRBD2 (5 bases each). This CDR3 is built from 15 residues. Deletions cut 3 bases from V and 0 bases from J, with 11 bases between. Germline loops: CDR1 MGHRA, CDR2 YSYEKL. CDR3 nucleotide sequence: TGCGCCAGCAGCCACCTGTGGGGGAACCAAGAGACCCAGTACTTC. Translated, it gives CASSHLWGNQETQYF.

This clonotype was seen repeatedly, ten times or more. The chain links TRBV7-2 to TRBJ2-3; 13 positions agree with TRBD2. The V gene end was trimmed by 5 bases and the J gene end by 1 base; junction bases not matched to a gene: 3. CDR3 length equals 16 residues. The germline V gene encodes CDR1 SGHTA and CDR2 FQGNSA. In DNA form, the CDR3 reads TGTGCCAGCAGCCCTACTAGCGGGAGGGGCACAGATACGCAGTATTTT. This encodes CASSPTSGRGTDTQYF.

This clonotype has only a few counts. This rearrangement joins TRBV2 to TRBJ1-2, with D unclear. Per germline, CDR1 SNHLY and CDR2 FYNNEI. The CDR3 is 14 residues long. V lost 1 base, J lost 4 bases, and 10 bases lay in between. The CDR3 DNA follows: TGTGCCAGCAGTGAAGGGCGGCCAGCCTATGGCTACACCTTC. Amino acid sequence: CASSEGRPAYGYTF.

The rearrangement links TRBV10-1 to TRBJ2-1, with a tentative D call TRBD1 (6 bases). The germline gives CDR1 WNHNN, CDR2 SYGVQD (reference sequence). V dropped 4 bases and J dropped 4 bases, with 11 bases sitting between them. The CDR3 is 14 amino acids. CDR3 nucleotide sequence: TGCGCCAGCAGTGTGGGACAAGAATACAATGAGCAGTTCTTC. Translation gives CASSVGQEYNEQFF.

At least ten counts were recorded for this clonotype. The chain couples TRBV28 to TRBJ2-7; 8 bases align to TRBD2. Germline V gene data show CDR1 as MDHEN and CDR2 as SYDVKM. V lost 5 bases to trimming and J lost 2 bases; unmatched junction nucleotides: 11. The CDR3 covers 16 residues. This CDR3 is CASSPMGGRPPYEQYF. The CDR3 DNA is TGTGCCAGCAGTCCCATGGGCGGGAGGCCACCCTACGAGCAGTACTTC.

Many counts were recorded for this clonotype. The V and J genes are TRBV7-2 and TRBJ1-4, with D possibly being TRBD1 (5 bases). Germline values: CDR1 SGHTA, CDR2 FQGNSA. Trimming stripped 6 bases from V and 7 bases from J, with 18 bases between. The CDR3 length is 15 residues. The CDR3 spells CASRVRSRDPEKLFF. In nucleotides, the CDR3 is TGTGCCAGCAGGGTACGGTCAAGGGACCCTGAAAAACTGTTTTTT. Full variable domain (missing parts from reference TRBV7-2 and TRBJ1-4): GAGVSQSPSNKVTEKGKDVELRCDPISGHTALYWYRQSLGQGLEFLIYFQGNSAPDKSGLPSDRFSAERTGGSVSTLTIQRTQQEDSAVYLCASRVRSRDPEKLFFGSGTQLSVL.

Many counts were recorded for this clonotype. The rearrangement uses TRBV7-2 and TRBJ2-1, with D perhaps TRBD2 (6 bases). V was cut by 5 bases and J by 0 bases, with 14 bases left in between. Germline V gene sequence: CDR1 SGHTA, CDR2 FQGNSA. This CDR3 has 16 residues. This CDR3 is CASSTLGSLSYNEQFF. Written as DNA, the CDR3 is TGTGCCAGCAGCACCCTCGGGAGCCTCTCCTACAATGAGCAGTTCTTC.